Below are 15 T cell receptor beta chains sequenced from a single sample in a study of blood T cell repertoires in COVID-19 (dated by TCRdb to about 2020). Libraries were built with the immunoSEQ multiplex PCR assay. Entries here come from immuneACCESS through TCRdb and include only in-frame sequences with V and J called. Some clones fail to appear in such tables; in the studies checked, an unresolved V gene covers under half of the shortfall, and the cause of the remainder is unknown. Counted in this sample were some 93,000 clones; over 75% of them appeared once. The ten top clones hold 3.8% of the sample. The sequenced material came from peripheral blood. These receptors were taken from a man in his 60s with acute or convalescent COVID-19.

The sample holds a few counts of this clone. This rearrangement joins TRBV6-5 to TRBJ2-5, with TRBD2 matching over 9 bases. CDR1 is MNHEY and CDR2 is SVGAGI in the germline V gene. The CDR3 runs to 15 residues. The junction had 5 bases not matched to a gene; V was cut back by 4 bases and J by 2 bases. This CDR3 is CASSSPSGKQETQYF. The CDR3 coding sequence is TGTGCCAGCAGTTCCCCTAGCGGGAAACAAGAGACCCAGTACTTC.

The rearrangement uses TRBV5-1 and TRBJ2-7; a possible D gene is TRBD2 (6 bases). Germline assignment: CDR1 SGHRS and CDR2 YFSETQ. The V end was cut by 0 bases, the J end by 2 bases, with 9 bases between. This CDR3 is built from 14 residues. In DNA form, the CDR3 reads TGCGCCAGCAGCTTGGACGGGGGTCCCTACGAGCAGTACTTC. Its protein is CASSLDGGPYEQYF. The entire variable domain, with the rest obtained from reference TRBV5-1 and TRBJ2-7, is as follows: KAGVTQTPRYLIKTRGQQVTLSCSPISGHRSVSWYQQTPGQGLQFLFEYFSETQRNKGNFPGRFSGRQFSNSRSEMNVSTLELGDSALYLCASSLDGGPYEQYFGPGTRLTVT.

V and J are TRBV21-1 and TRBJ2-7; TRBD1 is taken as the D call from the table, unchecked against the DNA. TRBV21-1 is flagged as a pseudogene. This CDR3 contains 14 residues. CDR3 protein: CASSKGGVGTGDYF. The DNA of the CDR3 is TGTGCCAGCAGCAAAGGTGGGGTTGGGACAGGGGATTACTTC.

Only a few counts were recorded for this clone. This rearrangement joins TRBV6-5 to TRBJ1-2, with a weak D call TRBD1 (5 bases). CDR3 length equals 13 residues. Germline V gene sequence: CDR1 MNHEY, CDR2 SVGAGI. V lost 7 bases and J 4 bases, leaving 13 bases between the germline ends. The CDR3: CASTEDRIYGYTF. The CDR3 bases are TGTGCCAGCACCGAAGACAGAATCTATGGCTACACCTTC.

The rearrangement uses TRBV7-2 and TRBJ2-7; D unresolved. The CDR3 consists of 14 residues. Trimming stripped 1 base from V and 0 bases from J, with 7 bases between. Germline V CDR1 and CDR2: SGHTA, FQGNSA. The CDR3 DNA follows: TGTGCCAGCAGCTTAGTCCTAAGCTCCTACGAGCAGTACTTC. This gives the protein CASSLVLSSYEQYF. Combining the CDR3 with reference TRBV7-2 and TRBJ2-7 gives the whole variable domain GAGVSQSPSNKVTEKGKDVELRCDPISGHTALYWYRQSLGQGLEFLIYFQGNSAPDKSGLPSDRFSAERTGGSVSTLTIQRTQQEDSAVYLCASSLVLSSYEQYFGPGTRLTVT.

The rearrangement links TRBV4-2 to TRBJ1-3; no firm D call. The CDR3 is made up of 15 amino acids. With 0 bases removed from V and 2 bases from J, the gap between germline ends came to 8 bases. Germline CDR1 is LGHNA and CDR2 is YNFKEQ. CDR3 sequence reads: CASSQDRRTGNTIYF. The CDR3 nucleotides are TGTGCCAGCAGCCAAGATCGGCGGACTGGAAACACCATATATTTT.

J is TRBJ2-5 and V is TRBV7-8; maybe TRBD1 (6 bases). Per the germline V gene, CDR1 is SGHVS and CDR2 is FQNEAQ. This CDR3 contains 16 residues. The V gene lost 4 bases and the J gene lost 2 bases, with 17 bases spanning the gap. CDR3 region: CASSSYAIRGQETQYF. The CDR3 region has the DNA TGTGCCAGCAGCTCGTACGCCATCAGGGGTCAAGAGACCCAGTACTTC. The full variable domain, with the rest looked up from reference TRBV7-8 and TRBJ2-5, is GAGVSQSPRYKVAKRGQDVALRCDPISGHVSLFWYQQALGQGPEFLTYFQNEAQLDKSGLPSDRFFAERPEGSVSTLKIQRTQQEDSAVYLCASSSYAIRGQETQYFGPGTRLLVL.

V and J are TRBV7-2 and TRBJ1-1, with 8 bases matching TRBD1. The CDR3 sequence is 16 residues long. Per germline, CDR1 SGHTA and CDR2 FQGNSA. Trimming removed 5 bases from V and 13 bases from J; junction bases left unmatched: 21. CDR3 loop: CASSPTGGTQGARSFF. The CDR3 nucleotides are TGTGCCAGCAGCCCTACCGGTGGGACGCAGGGGGCGCGTAGTTTCTTT.

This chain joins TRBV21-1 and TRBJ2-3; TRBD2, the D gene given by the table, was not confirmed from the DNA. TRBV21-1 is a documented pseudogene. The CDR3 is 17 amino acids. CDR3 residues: CASSKGKSGRGTDTQYF. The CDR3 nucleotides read TGTGCCAGCAGCAAAGGGAAGAGCGGGAGGGGCACAGATACGCAGTATTTT.

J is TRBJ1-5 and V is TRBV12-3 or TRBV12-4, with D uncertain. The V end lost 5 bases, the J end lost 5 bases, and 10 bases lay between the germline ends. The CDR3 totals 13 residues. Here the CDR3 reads CASSRHLDQPQHF. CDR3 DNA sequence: TGTGCCAGCAGTCGCCATCTAGATCAGCCCCAGCATTTT.

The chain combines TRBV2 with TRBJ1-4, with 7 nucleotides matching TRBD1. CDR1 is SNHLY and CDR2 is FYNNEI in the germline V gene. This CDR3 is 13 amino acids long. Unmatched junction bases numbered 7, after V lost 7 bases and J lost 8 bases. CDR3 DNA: TGTGCCAGCAACGTCAGGACAGGAGAAAAACTGTTTTTT. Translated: CASNVRTGEKLFF.

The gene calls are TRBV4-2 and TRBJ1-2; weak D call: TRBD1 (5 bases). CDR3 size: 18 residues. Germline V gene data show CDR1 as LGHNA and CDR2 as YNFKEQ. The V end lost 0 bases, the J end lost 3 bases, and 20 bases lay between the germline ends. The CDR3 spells CASSQERQGRVSYYGYTF. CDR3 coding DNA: TGTGCCAGCAGCCAAGAAAGGCAGGGTAGAGTGTCGTACTATGGCTACACCTTC.

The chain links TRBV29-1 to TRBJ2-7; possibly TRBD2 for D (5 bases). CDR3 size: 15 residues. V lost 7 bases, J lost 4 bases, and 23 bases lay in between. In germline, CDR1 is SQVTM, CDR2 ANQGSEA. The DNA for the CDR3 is TGCAGCGCCGTATTATTGTCTAGCCCGGGATACGAGCAGTACTTC. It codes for CSAVLLSSPGYEQYF.

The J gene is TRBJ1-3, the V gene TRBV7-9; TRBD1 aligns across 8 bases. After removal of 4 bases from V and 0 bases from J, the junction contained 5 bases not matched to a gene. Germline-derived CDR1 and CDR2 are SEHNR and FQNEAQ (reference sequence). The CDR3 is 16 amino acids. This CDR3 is CASSSTDRDSGNTIYF. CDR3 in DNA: TGTGCCAGCAGCTCGACGGACAGGGACTCTGGAAACACCATATATTTT. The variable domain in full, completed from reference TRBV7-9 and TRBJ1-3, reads DTGVSQNPRHKITKRGQNVTFRCDPISEHNRLYWYRQTLGQGPEFLTYFQNEAQLEKSRLLSDRFSAERPKGSFSTLEIQRTEQGDSAMYLCASSSTDRDSGNTIYFGEGSWLTVV.

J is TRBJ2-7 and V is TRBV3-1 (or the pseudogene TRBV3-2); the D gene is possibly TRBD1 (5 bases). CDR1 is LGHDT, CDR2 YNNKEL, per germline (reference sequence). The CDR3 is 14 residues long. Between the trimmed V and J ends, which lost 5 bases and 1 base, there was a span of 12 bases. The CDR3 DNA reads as TGTGCCAGCAGCGCCTCACGACAGTCCTACGAGCAGTACTTC. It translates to CASSASRQSYEQYF.